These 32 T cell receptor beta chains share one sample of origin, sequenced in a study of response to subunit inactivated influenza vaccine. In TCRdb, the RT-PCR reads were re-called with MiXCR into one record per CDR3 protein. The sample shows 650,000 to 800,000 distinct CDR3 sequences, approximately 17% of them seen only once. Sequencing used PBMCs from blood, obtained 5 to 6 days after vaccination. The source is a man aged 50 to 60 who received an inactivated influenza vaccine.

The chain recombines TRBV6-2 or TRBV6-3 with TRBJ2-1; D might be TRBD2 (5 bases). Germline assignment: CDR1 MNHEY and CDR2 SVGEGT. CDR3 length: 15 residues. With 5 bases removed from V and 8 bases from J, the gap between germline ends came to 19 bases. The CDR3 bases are TGTGCCAGCAGTGCTGGAGGCGGGCTAGTTGATGAGCAGTTCTTC. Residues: CASSAGGGLVDEQFF.

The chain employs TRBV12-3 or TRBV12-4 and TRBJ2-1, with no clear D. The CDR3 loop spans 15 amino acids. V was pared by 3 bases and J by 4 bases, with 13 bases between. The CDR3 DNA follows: TGTGCCAGCAGTTTTGAGGTTGCCGAGTACAATGAGCAGTTCTTC. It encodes CASSFEVAEYNEQFF.

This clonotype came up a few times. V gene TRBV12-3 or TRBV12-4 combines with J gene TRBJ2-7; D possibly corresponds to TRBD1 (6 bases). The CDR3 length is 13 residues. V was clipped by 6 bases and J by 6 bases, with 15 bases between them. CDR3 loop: CASSRRQAGEQYF. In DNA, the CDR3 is TGTGCCAGCAGCCGTCGACAGGCGGGCGAGCAGTACTTC.

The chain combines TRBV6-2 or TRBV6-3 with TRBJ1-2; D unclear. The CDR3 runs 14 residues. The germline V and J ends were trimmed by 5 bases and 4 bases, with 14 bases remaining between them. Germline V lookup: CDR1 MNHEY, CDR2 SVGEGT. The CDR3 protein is CASSTPDAFYGYTF. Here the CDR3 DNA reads TGTGCCAGCAGTACCCCGGACGCGTTCTATGGCTACACCTTC.

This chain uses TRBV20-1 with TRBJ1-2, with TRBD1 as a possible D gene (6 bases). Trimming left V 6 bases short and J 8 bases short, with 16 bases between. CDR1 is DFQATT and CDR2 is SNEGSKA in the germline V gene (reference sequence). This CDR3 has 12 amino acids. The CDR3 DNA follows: TGCAGTGCGGAAATCGACAGGAGCGGCTACACCTTC. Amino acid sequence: CSAEIDRSGYTF.

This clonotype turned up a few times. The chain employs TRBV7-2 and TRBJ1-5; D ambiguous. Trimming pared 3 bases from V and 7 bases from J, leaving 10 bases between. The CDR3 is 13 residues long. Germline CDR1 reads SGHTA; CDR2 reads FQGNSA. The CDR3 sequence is CASSFSGGQPQHF. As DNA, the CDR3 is TGTGCCAGCAGCTTCTCTGGCGGGCAGCCCCAGCATTTT.

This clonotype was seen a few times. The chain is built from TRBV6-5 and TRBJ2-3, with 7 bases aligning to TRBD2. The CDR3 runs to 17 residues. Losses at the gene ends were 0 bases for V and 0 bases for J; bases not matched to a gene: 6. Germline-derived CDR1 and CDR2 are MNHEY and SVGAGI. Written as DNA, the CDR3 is TGTGCCAGCAGTTACTCGTATCCGGGGGGTAGCACAGATACGCAGTATTTT. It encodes CASSYSYPGGSTDTQYF.

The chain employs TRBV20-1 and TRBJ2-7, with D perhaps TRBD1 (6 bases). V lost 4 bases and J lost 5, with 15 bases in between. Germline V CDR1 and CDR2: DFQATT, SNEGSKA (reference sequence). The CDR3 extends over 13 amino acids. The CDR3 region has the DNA TGCAGTGCTAAACTACAGGGACGGGACGAGCAGTACTTC. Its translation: CSAKLQGRDEQYF.

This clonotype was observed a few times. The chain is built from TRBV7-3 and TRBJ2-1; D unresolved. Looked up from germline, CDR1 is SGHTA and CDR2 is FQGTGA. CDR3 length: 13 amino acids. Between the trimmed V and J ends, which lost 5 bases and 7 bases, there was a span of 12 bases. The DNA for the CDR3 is TGTGCCAGCAGCCCTGGTACCTGGAATGAGCAGTTCTTC. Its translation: CASSPGTWNEQFF. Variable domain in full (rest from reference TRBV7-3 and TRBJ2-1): GAGVSQTPSNKVTEKGKYVELRCDPISGHTALYWYRQSLGQGPEFLIYFQGTGAADDSGLPNDRFFAVRPEGSVSTLKIQRTERGDSAVYLCASSPGTWNEQFFGPGTRLTVL.

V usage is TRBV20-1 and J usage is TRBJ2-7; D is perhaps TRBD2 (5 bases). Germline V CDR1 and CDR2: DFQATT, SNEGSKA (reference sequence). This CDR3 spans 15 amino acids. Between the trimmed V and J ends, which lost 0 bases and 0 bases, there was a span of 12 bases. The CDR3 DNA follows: TGCAGTGCTAGAGATGGAGCGGTGAGCTCCTACGAGCAGTACTTC. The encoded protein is CSARDGAVSSYEQYF.

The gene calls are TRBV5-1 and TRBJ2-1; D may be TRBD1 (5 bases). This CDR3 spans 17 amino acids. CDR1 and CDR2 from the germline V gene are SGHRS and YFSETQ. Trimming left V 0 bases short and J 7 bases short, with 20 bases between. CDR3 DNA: TGCGCCAGCAGCTTGGGGGGATTCCCCCAGGGTCCGAATGAGCAGTTCTTC. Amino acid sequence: CASSLGGFPQGPNEQFF.

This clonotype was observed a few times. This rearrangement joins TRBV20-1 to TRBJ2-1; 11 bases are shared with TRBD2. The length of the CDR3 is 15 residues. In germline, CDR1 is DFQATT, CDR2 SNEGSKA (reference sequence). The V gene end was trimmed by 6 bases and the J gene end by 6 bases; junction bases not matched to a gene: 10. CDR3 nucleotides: TGCAGTGCCGAGGGCCGTAGCGGGAGGGCCAATGAGCAGTTCTTC. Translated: CSAEGRSGRANEQFF.

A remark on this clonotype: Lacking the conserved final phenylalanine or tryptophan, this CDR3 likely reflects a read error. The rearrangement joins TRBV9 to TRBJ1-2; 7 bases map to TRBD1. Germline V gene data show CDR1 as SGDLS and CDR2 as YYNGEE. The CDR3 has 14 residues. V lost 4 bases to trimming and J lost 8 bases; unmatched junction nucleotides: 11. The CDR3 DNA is TGTGCCAGCAGCCCCGACCGACAGGGTATGGGCTACACCCTC. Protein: CASSPDRQGMGYTL.

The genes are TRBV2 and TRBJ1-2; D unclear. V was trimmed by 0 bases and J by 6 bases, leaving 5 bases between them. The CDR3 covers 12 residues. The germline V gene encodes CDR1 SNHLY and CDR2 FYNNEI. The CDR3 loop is CASSEASDGYTF. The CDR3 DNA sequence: TGTGCCAGCAGTGAAGCTTCGGATGGCTACACCTTC. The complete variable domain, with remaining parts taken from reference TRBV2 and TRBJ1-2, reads EPEVTQTPSHQVTQMGQEVILRCVPISNHLYFYWYRQILGQKVEFLVSFYNNEISEKSEIFDDQFSVERPDGSNFTLKIRSTKLEDSAMYFCASSEASDGYTFGSGTRLTVV.

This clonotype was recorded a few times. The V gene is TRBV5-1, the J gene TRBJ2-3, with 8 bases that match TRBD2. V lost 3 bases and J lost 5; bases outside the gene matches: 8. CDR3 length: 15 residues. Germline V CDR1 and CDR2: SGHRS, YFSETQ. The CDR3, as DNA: TGCGCCAGCAGCTCCGTAGCGGGGAGAGTAGATACGCAGTATTTT. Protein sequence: CASSSVAGRVDTQYF.

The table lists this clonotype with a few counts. As DNA, the CDR3 is TGCGCCAGCAGCTTGCCGACAAAAACCGGGACAGGGGGCGGAAGGACTGAAGCTTTCTTT. Translating it yields CASSLPTKTGTGGGRTEAFF. The chain joins TRBV5-1 to TRBJ1-1; 12 nucleotides agree with TRBD1. The CDR3 runs to 20 residues. Germline V gene sequence: CDR1 SGHRS, CDR2 YFSETQ. V was clipped by 1 base and J by 5 bases; unmatched bases: 18. Combining the CDR3 with reference TRBV5-1 and TRBJ1-1 gives the whole variable domain KAGVTQTPRYLIKTRGQQVTLSCSPISGHRSVSWYQQTPGQGLQFLFEYFSETQRNKGNFPGRFSGRQFSNSRSEMNVSTLELGDSALYLCASSLPTKTGTGGGRTEAFFGQGTRLTVV.

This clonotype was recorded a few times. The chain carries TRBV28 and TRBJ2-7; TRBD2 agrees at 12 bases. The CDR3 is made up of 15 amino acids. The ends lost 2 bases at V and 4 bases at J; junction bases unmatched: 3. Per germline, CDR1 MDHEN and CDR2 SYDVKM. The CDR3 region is CASSLTSGGRYEQYF. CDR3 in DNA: TGTGCCAGCAGTTTAACTAGCGGGGGGCGGTACGAGCAGTACTTC.

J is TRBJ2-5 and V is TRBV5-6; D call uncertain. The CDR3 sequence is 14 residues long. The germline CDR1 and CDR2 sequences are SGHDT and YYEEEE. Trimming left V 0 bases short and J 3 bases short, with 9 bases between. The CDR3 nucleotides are TGTGCCAGCAGCTTGGCACGTCGCGAAGAGACCCAGTACTTC. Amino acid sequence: CASSLARREETQYF.

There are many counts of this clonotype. The CDR3 region is CSARALAGGPSEQFF. CDR3 DNA: TGCAGTGCTAGAGCGCTAGCGGGAGGGCCGAGTGAGCAGTTCTTC. The rearrangement joins TRBV20-1 to TRBJ2-1; 12 nucleotides match TRBD2. CDR3 length equals 15 residues. The V segment lost 1 base and the J segment 9 bases; nucleotides outside the gene matches: 7. Germline V lookup: CDR1 DFQATT, CDR2 SNEGSKA (reference sequence).

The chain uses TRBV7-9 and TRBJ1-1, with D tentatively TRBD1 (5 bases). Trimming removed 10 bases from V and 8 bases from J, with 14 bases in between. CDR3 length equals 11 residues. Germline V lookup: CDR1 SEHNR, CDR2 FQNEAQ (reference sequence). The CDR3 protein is CATPRGGEAFF. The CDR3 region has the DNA TGTGCCACCCCTAGGGGAGGAGAAGCTTTCTTT.

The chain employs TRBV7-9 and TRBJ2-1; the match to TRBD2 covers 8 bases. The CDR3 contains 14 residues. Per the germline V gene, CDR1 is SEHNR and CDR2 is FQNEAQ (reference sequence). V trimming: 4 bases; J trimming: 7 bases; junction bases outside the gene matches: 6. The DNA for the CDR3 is TGTGCCAGCAGCTCAAGACTAGCGCGAAATGAGCAGTTCTTC. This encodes CASSSRLARNEQFF.

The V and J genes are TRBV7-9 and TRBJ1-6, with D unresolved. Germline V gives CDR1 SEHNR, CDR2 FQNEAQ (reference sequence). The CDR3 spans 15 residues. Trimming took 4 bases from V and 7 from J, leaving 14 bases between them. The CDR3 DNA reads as TGTGCCAGCAGCTCGCACGACCCCCCAAATTCACCCCTCCACTTT. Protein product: CASSSHDPPNSPLHF.

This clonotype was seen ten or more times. DNA of the CDR3: TGCAGTGCTAGAGACGGAGGCTCCGGGGAGCTGTTTTTT. Its translation: CSARDGGSGELFF. V usage is TRBV20-1 and J usage is TRBJ2-2; tentatively, D is TRBD2 (5 bases). The CDR3 runs to 13 residues. V was cut by 0 bases and J by 6 bases, with 8 bases left in between. The germline V gene has CDR1 DFQATT and CDR2 SNEGSKA (reference sequence).

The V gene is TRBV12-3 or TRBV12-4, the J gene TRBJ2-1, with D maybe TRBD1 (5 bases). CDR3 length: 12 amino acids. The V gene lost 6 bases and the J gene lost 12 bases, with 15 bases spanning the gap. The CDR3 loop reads CASRTDGAAQFF. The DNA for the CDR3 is TGTGCCAGCAGAACCGATGGGGCGGCGCAGTTCTTC.

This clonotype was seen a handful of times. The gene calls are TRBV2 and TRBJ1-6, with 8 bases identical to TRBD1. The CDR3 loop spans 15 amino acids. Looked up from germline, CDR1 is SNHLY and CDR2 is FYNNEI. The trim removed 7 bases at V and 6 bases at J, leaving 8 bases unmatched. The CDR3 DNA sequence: TGTGCCAGCATGCTGGACAGGGTCGGTAATTCACCCCTCCACTTT. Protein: CASMLDRVGNSPLHF.

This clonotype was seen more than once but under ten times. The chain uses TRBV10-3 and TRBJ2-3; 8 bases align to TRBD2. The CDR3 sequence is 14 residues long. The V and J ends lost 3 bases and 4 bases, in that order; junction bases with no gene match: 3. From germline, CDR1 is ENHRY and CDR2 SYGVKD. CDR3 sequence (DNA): TGTGCCATCAGTGAAGCGGGAGCTCCAGATACGCAGTATTTT. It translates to CAISEAGAPDTQYF.

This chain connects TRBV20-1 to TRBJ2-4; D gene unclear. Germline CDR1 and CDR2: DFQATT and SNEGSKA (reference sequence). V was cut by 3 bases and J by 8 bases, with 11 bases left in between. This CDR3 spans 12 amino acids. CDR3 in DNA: TGCAGTGCTAGCTGGCCAAATCACATTCAGTACTTC. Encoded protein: CSASWPNHIQYF.

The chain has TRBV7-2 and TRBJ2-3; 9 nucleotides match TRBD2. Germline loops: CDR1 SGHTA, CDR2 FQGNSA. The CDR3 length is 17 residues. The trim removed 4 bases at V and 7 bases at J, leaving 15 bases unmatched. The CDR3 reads CASSSSVSAGGRNTQYF. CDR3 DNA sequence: TGTGCCAGCAGCTCCTCCGTCTCCGCGGGGGGGCGAAATACGCAGTATTTT.

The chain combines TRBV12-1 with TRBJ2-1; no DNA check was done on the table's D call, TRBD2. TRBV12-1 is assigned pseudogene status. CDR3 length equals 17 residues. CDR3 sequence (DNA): TGTGCCAGCAGCATACACCCCGGGACTAGCGGGAGAAATGAGCAGTTCTTC. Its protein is CASSIHPGTSGRNEQFF.

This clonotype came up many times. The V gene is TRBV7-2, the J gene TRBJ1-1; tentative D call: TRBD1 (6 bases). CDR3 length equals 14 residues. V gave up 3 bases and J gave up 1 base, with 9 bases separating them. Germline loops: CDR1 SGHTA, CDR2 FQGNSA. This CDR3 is CASSLGTQNTEAFF. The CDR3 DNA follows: TGTGCCAGCAGCTTGGGGACACAGAACACTGAAGCTTTCTTT.

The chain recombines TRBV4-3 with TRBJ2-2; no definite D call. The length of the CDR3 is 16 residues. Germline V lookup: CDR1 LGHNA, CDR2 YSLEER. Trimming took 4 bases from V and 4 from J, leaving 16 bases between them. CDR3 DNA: TGCGCCAGCAGCCCTAAACACGGAGCGAGCACCGGGGAGCTGTTTTTT. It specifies CASSPKHGASTGELFF.

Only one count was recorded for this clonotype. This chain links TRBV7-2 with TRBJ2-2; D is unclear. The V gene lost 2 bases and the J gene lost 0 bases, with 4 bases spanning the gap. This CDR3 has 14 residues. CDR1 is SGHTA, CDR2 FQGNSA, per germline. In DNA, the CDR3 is TGTGCCAGCAGCTTACATTCGAACACCGGGGAGCTGTTTTTT. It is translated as CASSLHSNTGELFF.